The 8 T cell receptor beta chains given below trace back to one sample, sequenced in a study of OX40 agonist ivuxolimab in advanced cancers. Assay: immunoSEQ multiplex PCR; the TCRdb copy retains only in-frame clones and omits some. Found here are tens of thousands of clones, around 90% of them singletons; the top ten hold roughly a tenth. The specimen comprised CD4+ or CD8+ T cells sorted from blood, sampled in a trial of the OX40 agonist ivuxolimab. These receptors originate from an adult with an advanced solid tumor such as melanoma, head and neck, liver or kidney cancer.

The chain is built from TRBV7-9 and TRBJ2-1; D remains ambiguous. The CDR3 is 11 residues long. V gave up 5 bases and J gave up 7 bases, with 6 bases separating them. Germline lookup yields CDR1 SEHNR and CDR2 FQNEAQ (reference sequence). This CDR3 reads CASSPINEQFF. CDR3 sequence (DNA): TGTGCCAGCAGCCCCATAAATGAGCAGTTCTTC. The whole variable domain, filled in from reference TRBV7-9 and TRBJ2-1, reads DTGVSQNPRHKITKRGQNVTFRCDPISEHNRLYWYRQTLGQGPEFLTYFQNEAQLEKSRLLSDRFSAERPKGSFSTLEIQRTEQGDSAMYLCASSPINEQFFGPGTRLTVL.

The chain couples TRBV5-1 to TRBJ2-2; 8 positions agree with TRBD2. Looked up from germline, CDR1 is SGHRS and CDR2 is YFSETQ. V trimming: 0 bases; J trimming: 7 bases; junction bases outside the gene matches: 5. The CDR3 contains 15 residues. CDR3 region: CASSLAAGVGGELFF. CDR3 in DNA: TGCGCCAGCAGCTTGGCAGCGGGAGTGGGCGGGGAGCTGTTTTTT. The whole variable domain, filled in from reference TRBV5-1 and TRBJ2-2, reads KAGVTQTPRYLIKTRGQQVTLSCSPISGHRSVSWYQQTPGQGLQFLFEYFSETQRNKGNFPGRFSGRQFSNSRSEMNVSTLELGDSALYLCASSLAAGVGGELFFGEGSRLTVL.

The chain has TRBV20-1 and TRBJ1-2; D is ambiguous. There are 11 residues in the CDR3. The V and J ends lost 6 bases and 7 bases respectively, with 12 bases between them. Per germline, CDR1 DFQATT and CDR2 SNEGSKA (reference sequence). CDR3 sequence (DNA): TGCAGTGCGCCTTCCTTGCTTGGCTACACCTTC. Encoded protein: CSAPSLLGYTF.

This rearrangement joins TRBV5-1 to TRBJ2-7; perhaps D is TRBD1 or TRBD2 (5 bases each). The V gene lost 4 bases and the J gene lost 2 bases, with 13 bases spanning the gap. The CDR3 consists of 14 residues. Germline CDR1 is SGHRS and CDR2 is YFSETQ. The CDR3 DNA is TGCGCCAGCAGCCCCCGGGACCCAACCTACGAGCAGTACTTC. Translation: CASSPRDPTYEQYF.

The chain has TRBV18 and TRBJ2-7, with a weak D call TRBD2 (5 bases). The CDR3 has 15 residues. CDR1 and CDR2 (germline): KGHSH, LQKENI. V was pared by 3 bases and J by 7 bases, with 19 bases between. The CDR3 here is CASSPPSSGALEQYF. Written as DNA, the CDR3 is TGTGCCAGCTCACCTCCTAGCTCCGGAGCGTTAGAGCAGTACTTC.

The chain employs TRBV19 and TRBJ2-1, with 10 positions matching TRBD2. CDR3 length equals 16 residues. Trimming took 1 base from V and 4 from J; bases not matched to a gene: 4. The germline gives CDR1 LNHDA, CDR2 SQIVND (reference sequence). CDR3 nucleotide sequence: TGTGCCAGTAGTATAGGAGCGGGAGGGATATACAATGAGCAGTTCTTC. This codes for CASSIGAGGIYNEQFF.

The rearrangement uses TRBV9 and TRBJ1-1; D is unclear. CDR1 and CDR2 (germline): SGDLS, YYNGEE. CDR3 length equals 15 residues. V shed 0 bases and J shed 4 bases, with 13 bases lying between them. CDR3 sequence: CASSVAQDLATEAFF. In DNA form, the CDR3 reads TGTGCCAGCAGCGTAGCCCAGGACCTGGCCACTGAAGCTTTCTTT.

The chain links TRBV19 to TRBJ2-6; D gene uncertain. V lost 4 bases and J lost 0, with 10 bases in between. Germline assignment: CDR1 LNHDA and CDR2 SQIVND (reference sequence). This CDR3 is built from 16 residues. CDR3 sequence: CASSTRQDSGANVLTF. For the CDR3, the DNA is TGTGCCAGTAGTACCCGACAAGACTCTGGGGCCAACGTCCTGACTTTC.